The rows below give T cell receptor beta chains drawn from one sample of a study of blood T cell repertoires in COVID-19. The table came from immunoSEQ multiplex PCR; TCRdb's copy has only in-frame clones and leaves some out. The sample records 400,000 or so clones, more than 85% being singletons. Source material: peripheral blood. Receptor source: a human donor in a cohort sampled during active COVID-19. CDR3s include the opening cysteine and the closing phenylalanine or tryptophan. D genes are given only for firm matches. The size of a clone is reported for some rows only, either as once, few or many, or as a class for expanded clones.

>-|TRBV18|-|TRBJ1-1
CASSESRGNTEAFF
TGTGCCAGCTCAGAGTCTCGGGGAAACACTGAAGCTTTCTTT
>-|TRBV3-1/TRBV3-2|-|TRBJ2-7
CASRRSANSYEQYF
TGTGCCAGCAGGCGAAGCGCGAATTCCTACGAGCAGTACTTC
>-|TRBV28|TRBD1|TRBJ1-1
CASSFFVQHRGRNTEAFF
TGTGCCAGCAGTTTCTTCGTTCAGCATAGGGGGCGGAACACTGAAGCTTTCTTT
>-|TRBV10-3|TRBD1|TRBJ1-1
CATSTGELGDEAFF
TGTGCCACCAGCACAGGGGAGCTGGGGGATGAAGCTTTCTTT
>-|TRBV19|-|TRBJ1-1
CASIPPSYNTEAFF
TGTGCCAGTATTCCCCCCTCTTATAACACTGAAGCTTTCTTT
>-|TRBV4-2|TRBD2|TRBJ2-7
CASSPTSALSGGPYEQYF
TGTGCCAGCAGCCCAACCTCGGCCCTTAGCGGGGGCCCCTACGAGCAGTACTTC
>-|TRBV7-7|TRBD1|TRBJ2-1
CASSPGTGNEQFF
TGTGCTAGCAGCCCTGGGACAGGGAATGAGCAGTTCTTC
>-|TRBV3-1/TRBV3-2|-|TRBJ2-5
CASSQDLSQETQYF
TGTGCCAGCAGCCAAGACCTCTCCCAAGAGACCCAGTACTTC
>-|TRBV6-2/TRBV6-3|-|TRBJ2-7
CASSLAATSYEQYF
TGTGCCAGCAGCTTAGCGGCGACTTCCTACGAGCAGTACTTC
>-|TRBV19|-|TRBJ2-3
CASSIFFFADTQYF
TGTGCCAGTAGTATATTCTTTTTTGCGGATACGCAGTATTTT
>once|TRBV19|-|TRBJ2-3
CASSSLGDTQYF
TGTGCCAGTAGTAGCCTCGGTGATACGCAGTATTTT
>once|TRBV3-1/TRBV3-2|TRBD1|TRBJ1-2
CASRGQGAGNGYTF
TGTGCCTCACGAGGACAGGGGGCTGGGAATGGCTACACCTTC
>-|TRBV2|TRBD1|TRBJ1-2
CASSEGQGVAPRYGYTF
TGTGCCAGCAGTGAAGGACAGGGGGTCGCCCCCCGCTATGGCTACACCTTC
>-|TRBV9|-|TRBJ2-7
CASSVDERLYEQYF
TGTGCCAGCAGCGTAGACGAGCGGCTATACGAGCAGTACTTC
>-|TRBV4-2|-|TRBJ2-7
CASSQQGQSSYEQYF
TGTGCCAGCAGCCAGCAGGGGCAAAGCTCCTACGAGCAGTACTTC
>-|TRBV30|-|TRBJ1-2
CAWSVQGAGYTF
TGTGCCTGGAGTGTACAAGGGGCTGGCTACACCTTC
>-|TRBV5-8|TRBD1|TRBJ1-4
CASSLKRGRATNEKLFF
TGTGCCAGCAGCTTGAAGAGGGGGCGGGCGACTAATGAAAAACTGTTTTTT
>-|TRBV18|TRBD2|TRBJ2-7
CASSRLAEFREQYF
TGTGCCAGCTCGCGACTAGCGGAATTCCGCGAGCAGTACTTC
>-|TRBV24-1|-|TRBJ2-2
CATSDPGQGGTGELFF
TGTGCCACCAGTGACCCCGGACAGGGAGGGACCGGGGAGCTGTTTTTT
>-|TRBV10-3|TRBD1|TRBJ1-4
CAISDPRQGGEKLFF
TGTGCCATCAGTGACCCTAGACAGGGTGGGGAAAAACTGTTTTTT
>-|TRBV29-1|-|TRBJ1-5
CSPRMRIVDQPQHF
TGCAGCCCAAGAATGAGAATAGTGGATCAGCCCCAGCATTTT
>once|TRBV4-1|TRBD1|TRBJ2-7
CASSQDLGQSYEQYF
TGCGCCAGCAGCCAGGACCTGGGACAGTCCTACGAGCAGTACTTC
>-|TRBV7-2|-|TRBJ2-2
CASSLNGGTTGELFF
TGTGCCAGCAGCTTAAATGGGGGGACCACCGGGGAGCTGTTTTTT
>few|TRBV19|TRBD1|TRBJ2-3
CASSGDREADTQYF
TGTGCCAGTAGTGGGGACAGGGAGGCAGATACGCAGTATTTT
>-|TRBV6-5|-|TRBJ1-2
CASSNRADGYTF
TGTGCCAGCAGCAACAGGGCCGATGGCTACACCTTC
>-|TRBV6-5|TRBD2|TRBJ2-3
CASLAGDPTDTQYF
TGTGCCAGCTTAGCGGGGGACCCCACAGATACGCAGTATTTT
>once|TRBV3-1/TRBV3-2|TRBD1|TRBJ1-2
CASSQAGGYGYTF
TGTGCCAGCAGCCAAGCAGGGGGCTATGGCTACACCTTC
>-|TRBV10-3|-|TRBJ2-1
CAISVWAGASYNEQFF
TGTGCCATCAGTGTTTGGGCGGGGGCCTCCTACAATGAGCAGTTCTTC
>-|TRBV11-2|-|TRBJ1-5
CASSLGQGINQPQHF
TGTGCCAGCAGCTTGGGGCAGGGAATAAATCAGCCCCAGCATTTT
>few|TRBV19|-|TRBJ1-3
CASSKTRGSGNTIYF
TGTGCCAGTAGCAAAACCAGGGGCTCTGGAAACACCATATATTTT
>-|TRBV19|TRBD1|TRBJ1-2
CASSHRDRGATNYGYTF
TGTGCCAGTAGCCACCGGGACAGGGGCGCCACAAACTATGGCTACACCTTC
>-|TRBV9|-|TRBJ1-1
CASSDILTGRWTEAFF
TGTGCCAGCAGCGATATTCTGACGGGGAGGTGGACTGAAGCTTTCTTT
>-|TRBV5-6|-|TRBJ1-1
CASSLGRHYTEAFF
TGTGCCAGCAGCTTGGGCAGGCATTACACTGAAGCTTTCTTT
>once|TRBV5-1|-|TRBJ2-7
CASSQGRGAYEQYF
TGCGCCAGCAGCCAGGGCAGGGGGGCCTACGAGCAGTACTTC
>-|TRBV7-9|TRBD1|TRBJ2-7
CASSFSTGADEQYF
TGTGCCAGCAGCTTTAGCACAGGGGCAGACGAGCAGTACTTC
>-|TRBV28|TRBD2|TRBJ2-1
CASRGTSGNNEQFF
TGTGCCAGCAGGGGGACTAGCGGAAACAATGAGCAGTTCTTC
>-|TRBV28|-|TRBJ2-1
CASSLEGGYDEQFF
TGTGCCAGCAGTCTCGAGGGGGGGTATGATGAGCAGTTCTTC
>-|TRBV30|-|TRBJ1-5
CAWRYNSNQPQHF
TGTGCCTGGAGATATAATAGCAATCAGCCCCAGCATTTT
>-|TRBV11-3|TRBD2|TRBJ2-7
CASSPTSNSYEQYF
TGTGCCAGCAGCCCGACTAGCAACTCCTACGAGCAGTACTTC
>-|TRBV6-5|-|TRBJ1-5
CASRGGGQNNQPQHF
TGTGCCAGCAGGGGAGGAGGACAAAACAATCAGCCCCAGCATTTT
>-|TRBV6-6|-|TRBJ1-1
CASSLRGGLAFF
TGTGCCAGCAGTTTAAGGGGAGGGTTAGCTTTCTTT
>-|TRBV19|-|TRBJ1-2
CASSPMNSYGYTF
TGTGCCAGTAGTCCGATGAACTCCTATGGCTACACCTTC
>-|TRBV6-1|-|TRBJ2-3
CASSEGTTETSTDTQYF
TGTGCCAGCAGTGAAGGGACGACAGAGACTAGCACAGATACGCAGTATTTT
>-|TRBV19|TRBD2|TRBJ2-3
CASSIDWRDPGGSTDTQYF
TGTGCCAGTAGTATAGATTGGAGGGACCCGGGGGGTAGCACAGATACGCAGTATTTT
>-|TRBV7-6|TRBD2|TRBJ2-1
CASSWPAGGPHNEQFF
TGTGCCAGCAGCTGGCCGGCGGGAGGGCCTCACAATGAGCAGTTCTTC
>-|TRBV19|TRBD1|TRBJ2-7
CASSIVGQAQQYF
TGTGCCAGTAGTATAGTCGGACAGGCTCAGCAGTACTTC
>-|TRBV7-9|-|TRBJ1-2
CASSLEQFNYGYTF
TGTGCCAGCAGCTTAGAACAGTTTAACTATGGCTACACCTTC
>-|TRBV5-6|TRBD1|TRBJ1-4
CASSVDRGNEKLFF
TGTGCCAGCAGCGTAGACAGGGGGAATGAAAAACTGTTTTTT
>-|TRBV10-3|TRBD2|TRBJ2-2
CAISLAGGQTGELFF
TGTGCCATCAGCTTAGCGGGGGGCCAAACCGGGGAGCTGTTTTTT
>-|TRBV7-7|-|TRBJ2-1
CASSAAGGAYNEQFF
TGTGCTAGCAGCGCTGCTGGGGGGGCGTACAATGAGCAGTTCTTC
>-|TRBV6-6|-|TRBJ1-5
CASKARQDNQPQHF
TGTGCCAGCAAGGCTCGACAGGATAATCAGCCCCAGCATTTT
>-|TRBV3-1/TRBV3-2|TRBD1|TRBJ1-3
CASSQGTGERGNTIYF
TGTGCCAGCAGCCAGGGAACAGGGGAGAGAGGAAACACCATATATTTT